This TCR beta chain is from a study of memory CD4+ T cells and cytomegalovirus serostatus. Study at large: This sample comes from healthy Belgian adults, under 10 CMV seropositive, around 26 seronegative. General study points: CD4+ memory repertoires contained about 40% of the roughly 160 reported CMV TCRbeta sequences. The CMV-associated TCR signature appears largely within the CD4+ memory repertoire.

The sort gate was single viable CD3+CD4+CD8-CD45RO+ cells for memory CD4+ T cells. After thawing, CD4+ T cells were positively selected. Assay used: immunoSEQ multiplex PCR; TCRdb lists only in-frame clones, some missing. The table records 45,000 to 50,000 clones, about 77% of them present only once. In germline, CDR1 is MRHNA, CDR2 SNTAGT. This CDR3 is built from 15 residues. The ends lost 5 bases at V and 2 bases at J; junction bases unmatched: 4. Details on this clone: The antigen remains undetermined.

This clonotype originated in an adult in good health and CMV-seronegative. This chain joins TRBV6-4 and TRBJ2-3, with TRBD2 identical over 10 bases. The sequenced sample was memory CD4+ T cells from blood. CDR3 loop: CASSRLAGSTDTQYF. For the CDR3, the DNA is TGTGCCAGCAGTCGACTAGCGGGTTCCACAGATACGCAGTATTTT.